This TCR beta chain appears in the sequencing data of a study of T cell responses to AZD1222 COVID-19 vaccine. Study context: Pooled samples include second doses given at about 4 or 12 weeks. Study findings and constraints: Seropositivity was recorded at baseline in only a handful of AZD1222 recipients. Distributed over spike, vaccine-associated CD4 TCRs predominated at 160-218 and 743-854. Clonal diversity was possibly underestimated, and the donors were mostly white British, with more females.

Worth noting for this clone: Its target is unknown.

Sequencing used immunoSEQ multiplex PCR; TCRdb keeps in-frame clones, though not all of them. Of some 120,000 clones in the sample, around 90% were seen once. Germline values: CDR1 MNHEY, CDR2 SVGAGI. The CDR3 sequence is 14 residues long. The V end was cut by 7 bases, the J end by 3 bases, with 15 bases between. The source was peripheral blood, collected on day 0 of AZD1222 vaccination. The V call is TRBV6-5, the J call TRBJ1-1; possible D gene TRBD1, 5 bases. This TCR was recovered from an adult in good health. For the CDR3, the DNA is TGTGCCAGCATCTCGGTGTGGGGGGACACTGAAGCTTTCTTT. Its translation is CASISVWGDTEAFF.